This T cell receptor beta chain is from a study of Ad26.COV2.S vaccination and SARS-CoV-2 variants. Looking at the study overall: Ad26.COV2.S given intramuscularly, once or twice 56 days apart.

The germline V gene has CDR1 MDHEN and CDR2 SYDVKM. The V gene end was trimmed by 6 bases and the J gene end by 2 bases; junction bases not matched to a gene: 7. This CDR3 comprises 14 residues. Treatment noted: around 19 received Ad26.COV2.S at low or high dose, single or two shots; roughly 5 received placebo; per-sample allocation not given. Day 63 following the first vaccine or placebo injection was when the samples were taken. As to this clone: The target antigen is unknown.

Overall study results and limits: Quantification of TCR breadth and depth may have yielded underestimates of total T cell responses. Vaccine recipients surpassed placebo recipients in spike-specific TCR breadth. Participants given vaccine showed non-spike TCR breadth similar to that of placebo recipients.

Profiling relied on immunoSEQ multiplex PCR, and the TCRdb table lists in-frame clones only, not all of them. Of a few hundred thousand clones listed, approximately 92% are singletons. The V gene is TRBV28, the J gene TRBJ2-7, with TRBD1 identical over 7 bases. The sample consisted of peripheral blood, taken in a trial of Ad26.COV2.S vaccine versus placebo. The TCR originated in a person between 18 and 65 years old who received the Ad26.COV2.S COVID-19 vaccine or a placebo. CDR3 sequence reads: CASRTGTATYEQYF. The CDR3, as DNA: TGTGCCAGCAGGACCGGGACAGCAACCTACGAGCAGTACTTC.